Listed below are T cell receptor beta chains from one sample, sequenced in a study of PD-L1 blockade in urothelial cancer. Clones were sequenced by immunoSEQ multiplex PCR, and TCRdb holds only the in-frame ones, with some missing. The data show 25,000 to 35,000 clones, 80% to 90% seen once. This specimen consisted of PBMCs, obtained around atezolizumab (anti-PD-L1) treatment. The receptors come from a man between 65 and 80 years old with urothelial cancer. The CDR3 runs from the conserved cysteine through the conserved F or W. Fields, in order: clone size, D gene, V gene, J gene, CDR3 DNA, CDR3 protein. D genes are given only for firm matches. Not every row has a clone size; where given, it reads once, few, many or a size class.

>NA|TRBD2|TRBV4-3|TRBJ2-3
TGCGCCAGCAGCCAAGGAGTTGGGACTAGCGGGAGCTCAGATACGCAGTATTTT
CASSQGVGTSGSSDTQYF
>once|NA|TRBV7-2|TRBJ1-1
TGTGCCAGCAGCTTATTGGGGCAGAACACTGAAGCTTTCTTT
CASSLLGQNTEAFF
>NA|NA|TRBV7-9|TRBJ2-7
TGTGCCAGCAGCTTGACGGACTACTCCTACGAGCAGTACTTC
CASSLTDYSYEQYF
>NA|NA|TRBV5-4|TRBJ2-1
TGTGCCAGCTCCGGAGAGCTCTCCTACAATGAGCAGTTCTTC
CASSGELSYNEQFF
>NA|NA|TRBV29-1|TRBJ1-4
TGCAGCGCCGGGACTAATGAAAAACTGTTTTTT
CSAGTNEKLFF
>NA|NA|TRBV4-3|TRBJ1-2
TGCGCCAGCAGCCAAGTGGGCACCTATGGCTACACCTTC
CASSQVGTYGYTF
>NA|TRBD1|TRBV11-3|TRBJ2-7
TGTGCCAGCAGCCCTAGGACAGGGCGCTACGAGCAGTACTTC
CASSPRTGRYEQYF
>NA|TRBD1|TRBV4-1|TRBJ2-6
TGCGCCAGCAGCCAAGAGACAGGGTCGGGGGCCAACGTCCTGACTTTC
CASSQETGSGANVLTF
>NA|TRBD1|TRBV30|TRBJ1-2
TGTGCCTCCTCGACAGGGAGTGGCTACACCTTC
CASSTGSGYTF
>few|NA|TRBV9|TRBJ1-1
TGTGCCAGCAGCGTTAATGTCAACACTGAAGCTTTCTTT
CASSVNVNTEAFF
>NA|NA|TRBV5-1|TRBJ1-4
TGCGCCAGCAGCTTGGGACACGCCGAACGTGAAAAACTGTTTTTT
CASSLGHAEREKLFF